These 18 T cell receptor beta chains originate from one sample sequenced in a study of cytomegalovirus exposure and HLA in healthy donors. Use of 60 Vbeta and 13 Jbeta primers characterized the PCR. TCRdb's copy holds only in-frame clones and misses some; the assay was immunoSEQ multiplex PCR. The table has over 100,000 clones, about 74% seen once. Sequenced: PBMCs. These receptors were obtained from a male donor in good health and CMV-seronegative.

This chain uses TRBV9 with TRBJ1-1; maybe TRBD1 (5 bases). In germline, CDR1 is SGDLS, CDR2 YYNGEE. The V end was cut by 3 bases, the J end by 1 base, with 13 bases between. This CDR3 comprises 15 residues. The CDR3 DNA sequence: TGTGCCAGCAGCGCGACCATGGGGGGGAACACTGAAGCTTTCTTT. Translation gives CASSATMGGNTEAFF.

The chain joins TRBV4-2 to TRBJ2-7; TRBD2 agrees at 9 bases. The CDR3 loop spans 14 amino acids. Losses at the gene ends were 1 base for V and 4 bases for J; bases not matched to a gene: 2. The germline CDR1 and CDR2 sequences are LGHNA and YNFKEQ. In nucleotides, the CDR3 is TGTGCCAGCAGCCAAGGCGGGAGGGCATACGAGCAGTACTTC. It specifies CASSQGGRAYEQYF.

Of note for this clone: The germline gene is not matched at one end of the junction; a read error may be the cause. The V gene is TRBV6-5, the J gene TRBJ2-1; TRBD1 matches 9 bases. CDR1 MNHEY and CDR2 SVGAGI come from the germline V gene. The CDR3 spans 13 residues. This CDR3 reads CASSSKRTGEQIF. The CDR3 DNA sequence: TGTGCCAGCAGTTCGAAGCGGACAGGGGAGCAGATCTTC.

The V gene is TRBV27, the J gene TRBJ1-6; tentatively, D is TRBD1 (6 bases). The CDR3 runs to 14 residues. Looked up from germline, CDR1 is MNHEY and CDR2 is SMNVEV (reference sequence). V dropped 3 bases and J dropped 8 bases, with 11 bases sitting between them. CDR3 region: CASSFKGDHSPLHF. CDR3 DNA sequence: TGTGCCAGCAGTTTCAAGGGGGATCATTCACCCCTCCACTTT.

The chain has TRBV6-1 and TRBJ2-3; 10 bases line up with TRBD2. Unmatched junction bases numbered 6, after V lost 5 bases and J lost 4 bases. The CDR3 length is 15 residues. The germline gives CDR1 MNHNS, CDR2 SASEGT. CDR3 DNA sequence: TGTGCCAGCAGTCTAGCGGGAGCGCCCCCAGATACGCAGTATTTT. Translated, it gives CASSLAGAPPDTQYF.

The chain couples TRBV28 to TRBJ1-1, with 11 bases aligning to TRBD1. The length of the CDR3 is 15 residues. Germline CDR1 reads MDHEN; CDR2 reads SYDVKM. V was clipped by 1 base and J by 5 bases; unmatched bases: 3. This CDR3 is CASSLYGTGGTEAFF. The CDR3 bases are TGTGCCAGCAGTTTATATGGGACAGGGGGAACTGAAGCTTTCTTT.

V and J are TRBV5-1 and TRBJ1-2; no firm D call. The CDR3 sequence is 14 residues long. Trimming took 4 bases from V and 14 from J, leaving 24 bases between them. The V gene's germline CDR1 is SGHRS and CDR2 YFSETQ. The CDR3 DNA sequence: TGCGCCAGCAGCAGATCCTCTACAGACGGTGGCCAGACCTTC. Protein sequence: CASSRSSTDGGQTF.

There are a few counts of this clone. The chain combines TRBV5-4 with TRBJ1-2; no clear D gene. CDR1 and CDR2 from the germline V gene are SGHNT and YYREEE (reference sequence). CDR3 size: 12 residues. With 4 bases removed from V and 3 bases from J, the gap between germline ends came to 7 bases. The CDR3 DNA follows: TGTGCCAGCAGCGACACAGACTATGGCTACACCTTC. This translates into CASSDTDYGYTF.

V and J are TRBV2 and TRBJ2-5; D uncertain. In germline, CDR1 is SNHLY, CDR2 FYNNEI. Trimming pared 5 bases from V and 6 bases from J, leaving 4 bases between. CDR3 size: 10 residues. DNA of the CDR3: TGTGCCAGCAGTTACAAGACCCAGTACTTC. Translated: CASSYKTQYF.

The CDR3 coding sequence is TGTGCCAGCAGTCCCCGACTAGCGGGGGCCCAGAATGAGCAGTTCTTC. Translating it yields CASSPRLAGAQNEQFF. The chain combines TRBV7-3 with TRBJ2-1, with TRBD2 matching over 12 bases. With V trimmed by 6 bases and J by 7 bases, 10 bases remained unmatched. The germline V gene has CDR1 SGHTA and CDR2 FQGTGA. The CDR3 has 16 amino acids.

CDR3 nucleotide sequence: TGTGCCAGTAGTACCGCGCGGTCCCTAGCGGGAGTGATCAATGAGCAGTTCTTC. It translates to CASSTARSLAGVINEQFF. The chain has TRBV19 and TRBJ2-1, with 10 bases aligning to TRBD2. Germline V gene sequence: CDR1 LNHDA, CDR2 SQIVND (reference sequence). V lost 4 bases to trimming and J lost 6 bases; unmatched junction nucleotides: 15. The length of the CDR3 is 18 residues.

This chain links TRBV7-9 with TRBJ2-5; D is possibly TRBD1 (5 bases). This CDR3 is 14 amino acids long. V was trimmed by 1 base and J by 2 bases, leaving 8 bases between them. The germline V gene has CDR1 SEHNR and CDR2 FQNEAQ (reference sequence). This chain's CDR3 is CASSLGQNQETQYF. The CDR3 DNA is TGTGCCAGCAGCTTAGGACAGAATCAAGAGACCCAGTACTTC.

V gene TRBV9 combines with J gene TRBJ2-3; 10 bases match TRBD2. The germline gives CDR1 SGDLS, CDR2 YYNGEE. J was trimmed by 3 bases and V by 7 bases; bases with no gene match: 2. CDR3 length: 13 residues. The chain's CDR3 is CASGGLATDTQYF. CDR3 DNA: TGTGCCAGCGGGGGACTAGCGACAGATACGCAGTATTTT.

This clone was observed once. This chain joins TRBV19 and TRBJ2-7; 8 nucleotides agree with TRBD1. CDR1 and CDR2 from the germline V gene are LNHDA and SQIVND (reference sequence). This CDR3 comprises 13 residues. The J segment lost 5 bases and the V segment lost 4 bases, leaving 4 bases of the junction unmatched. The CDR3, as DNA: TGTGCCAGTAGTAACAACAGGGGGGACGAGCAGTACTTC. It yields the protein CASSNNRGDEQYF.

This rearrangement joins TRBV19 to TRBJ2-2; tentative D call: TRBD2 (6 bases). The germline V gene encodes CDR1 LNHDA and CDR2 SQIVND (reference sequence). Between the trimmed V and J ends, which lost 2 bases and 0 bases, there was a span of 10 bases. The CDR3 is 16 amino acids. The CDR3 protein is CASSIIGTANTGELFF. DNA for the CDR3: TGTGCCAGTAGTATAATTGGGACTGCGAACACCGGGGAGCTGTTTTTT.

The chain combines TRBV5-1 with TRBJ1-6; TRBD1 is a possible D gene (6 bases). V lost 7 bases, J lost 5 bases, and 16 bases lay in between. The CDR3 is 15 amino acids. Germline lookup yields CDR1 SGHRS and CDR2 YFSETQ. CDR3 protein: CASAAWDTDNSPLHF. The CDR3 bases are TGCGCCAGCGCAGCATGGGACACCGATAATTCACCCCTCCACTTT. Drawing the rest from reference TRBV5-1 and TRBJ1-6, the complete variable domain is KAGVTQTPRYLIKTRGQQVTLSCSPISGHRSVSWYQQTPGQGLQFLFEYFSETQRNKGNFPGRFSGRQFSNSRSEMNVSTLELGDSALYLCASAAWDTDNSPLHFGNGTRLTVT.

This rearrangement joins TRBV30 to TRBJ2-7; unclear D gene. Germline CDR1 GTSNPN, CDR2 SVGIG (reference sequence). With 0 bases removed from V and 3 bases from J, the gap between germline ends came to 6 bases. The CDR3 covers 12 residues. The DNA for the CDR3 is TGTGCCTGGAGTGTAACGAGCTACGAGCAGTACTTC. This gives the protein CAWSVTSYEQYF.

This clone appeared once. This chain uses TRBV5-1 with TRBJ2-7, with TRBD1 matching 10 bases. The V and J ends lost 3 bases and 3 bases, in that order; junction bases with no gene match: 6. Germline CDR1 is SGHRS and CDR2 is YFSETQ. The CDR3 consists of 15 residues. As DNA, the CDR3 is TGCGCCAGCAGCTCCTCCGGGACAGGGGACTACGAGCAGTACTTC. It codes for CASSSSGTGDYEQYF.